This T cell receptor (beta chain) was documented in a study of T cell responses to AZD1222 COVID-19 vaccine. Study as a whole: Recipients boosted at about 4 weeks or about 12 weeks are pooled. Findings and limits, study-wide: AZD1222 recipients seropositive at baseline numbered only six or seven. Once two AZD1222 doses were given, Spike-specific TCR breadth and depth went up. After the peak T cell response, and only then, were repertoires sampled.

In regard to this clone: Its antigen is unidentified.

Clones were read by immunoSEQ multiplex PCR, and TCRdb kept only the in-frame ones, dropping some. The sample contains about 120,000 clones, around 82% of which appear only once. The V end was cut by 7 bases, the J end by 5 bases, with 11 bases between. The CDR3 consists of 13 residues. From germline, CDR1 is SNHLY and CDR2 FYNNEI. The TCR was taken from an adult in good health. Sequencing was performed on peripheral blood, taken on day 0 of AZD1222 vaccination. This chain uses TRBV2 with TRBJ2-2; D unclear. CDR3 sequence: CASTGTGTGELFF. DNA for the CDR3: TGTGCCAGCACCGGAACCGGGACCGGGGAGCTGTTTTTT. Full variable domain (remainder filled in from reference TRBV2 and TRBJ2-2): EPEVTQTPSHQVTQMGQEVILRCVPISNHLYFYWYRQILGQKVEFLVSFYNNEISEKSEIFDDQFSVERPDGSNFTLKIRSTKLEDSAMYFCASTGTGTGELFFGEGSRLTVL.